The T cell receptor beta chain under discussion was sequenced for a study of breast tumors, draining lymph nodes, adjacent tissues. TCRdb re-called the multiplex PCR reads through MiXCR, storing one row per CDR3 protein. The table includes about 200,000 distinct CDR3 sequences, approximately 31% detected once. Axillary draining lymph nodes of breast cancer patients supplied the node samples. Trimming pared 6 bases from V and 0 bases from J, leaving 18 bases between. The V gene's germline CDR1 is LGHDT and CDR2 YNNKEL (reference sequence). CDR3 length equals 17 residues. This chain connects TRBV3-1 to TRBJ1-3; D perhaps matches TRBD1 (6 bases). The source is a female donor with breast cancer. Some clones in this sample may be carry-over from other donors' samples. The specimen sequenced was axillary lymph node tissue. The CDR3 reads CASRRGTSGSSGNTIYF. The CDR3 region has the DNA TGTGCCAGCAGACGGGGGACATCTGGGAGCTCTGGAAACACCATATATTTT.